This T cell receptor (beta chain) was obtained from a study of T cell repertoires in cytomegalovirus infection. The overall study: CMV epitopes in the study were HLA-C-restricted (recently identified) and HLA-B-restricted (well studied). Indications of both CMV infection and matching HLA type were provided by public TCR beta signatures.

Notes on this clonotype: As yet, its antigen is unknown.

The CDR3 has 18 amino acids. CDR1 and CDR2 from the germline V gene are SGHTA and FQGNSA. V was clipped by 3 bases and J by 5 bases; unmatched bases: 10. TCRdb re-called the reads through MiXCR, storing one row per CDR3 protein. The sample shows around 570,000 distinct CDR3 sequences, roughly 43% of them seen only once. Findings and limits, study-wide: Totalled public TCR beta family frequency picked out people who carried CMV plus the relevant HLA.

This chain links TRBV7-2 with TRBJ2-1, with 13 nucleotides matching TRBD2. Here the sequenced sample was cultured PBMCs, taken from culture after CMV antigen stimulation. This clonotype was obtained from a human donor in good health (CMV status not recorded). Some clones in this sample may be carry-over from other donors' samples. CDR3 sequence: CASSFRTSGRRGDNEQFF. The CDR3 DNA sequence: TGTGCCAGCAGCTTCCGGACTAGCGGGAGAAGGGGGGACAATGAGCAGTTCTTC.